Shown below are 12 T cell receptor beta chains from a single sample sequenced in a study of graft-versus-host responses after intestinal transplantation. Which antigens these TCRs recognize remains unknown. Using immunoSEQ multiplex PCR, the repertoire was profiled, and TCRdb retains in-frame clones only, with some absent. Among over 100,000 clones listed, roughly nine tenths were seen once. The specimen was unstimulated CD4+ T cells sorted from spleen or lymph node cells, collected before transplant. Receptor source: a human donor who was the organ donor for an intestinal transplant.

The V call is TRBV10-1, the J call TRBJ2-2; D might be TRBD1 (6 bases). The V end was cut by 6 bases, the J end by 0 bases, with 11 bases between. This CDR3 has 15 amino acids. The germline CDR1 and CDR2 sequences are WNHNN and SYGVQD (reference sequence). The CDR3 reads CASSQGQANTGELFF. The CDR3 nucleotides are TGCGCCAGCAGCCAGGGACAAGCGAACACCGGGGAGCTGTTTTTT.

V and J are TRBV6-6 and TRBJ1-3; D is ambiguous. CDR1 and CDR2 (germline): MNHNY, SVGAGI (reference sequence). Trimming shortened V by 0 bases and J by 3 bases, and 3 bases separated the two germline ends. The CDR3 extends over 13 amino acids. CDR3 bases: TGTGCCAGCAGTTACTCGGATGGAAACACCATATATTTT. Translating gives CASSYSDGNTIYF.

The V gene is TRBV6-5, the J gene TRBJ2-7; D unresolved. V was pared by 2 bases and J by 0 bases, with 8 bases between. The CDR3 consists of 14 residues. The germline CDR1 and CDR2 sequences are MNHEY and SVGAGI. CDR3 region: CASSYEASSYEQYF. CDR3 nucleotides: TGTGCCAGCAGTTACGAGGCCAGCTCCTACGAGCAGTACTTC.

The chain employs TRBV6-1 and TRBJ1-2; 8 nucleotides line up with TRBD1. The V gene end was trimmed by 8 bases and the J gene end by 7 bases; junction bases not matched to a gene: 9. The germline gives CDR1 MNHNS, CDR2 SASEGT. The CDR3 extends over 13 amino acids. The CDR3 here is CASDRTGSFGYTF. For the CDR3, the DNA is TGTGCCAGCGACAGGACAGGGTCTTTTGGCTACACCTTC.

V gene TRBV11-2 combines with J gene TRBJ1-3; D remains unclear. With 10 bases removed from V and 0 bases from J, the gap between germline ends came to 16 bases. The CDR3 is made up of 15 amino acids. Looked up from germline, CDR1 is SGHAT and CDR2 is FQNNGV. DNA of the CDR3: TGTGCCACCCGGCGAGTTGGGTTCTCTGGAAACACCATATATTTT. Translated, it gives CATRRVGFSGNTIYF.

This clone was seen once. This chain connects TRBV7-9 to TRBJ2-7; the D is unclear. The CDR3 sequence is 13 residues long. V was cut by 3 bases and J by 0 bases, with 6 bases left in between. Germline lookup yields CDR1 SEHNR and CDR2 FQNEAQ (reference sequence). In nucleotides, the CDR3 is TGTGCCAGCAGCTTCGAAAGCTCCTACGAGCAGTACTTC. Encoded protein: CASSFESSYEQYF.

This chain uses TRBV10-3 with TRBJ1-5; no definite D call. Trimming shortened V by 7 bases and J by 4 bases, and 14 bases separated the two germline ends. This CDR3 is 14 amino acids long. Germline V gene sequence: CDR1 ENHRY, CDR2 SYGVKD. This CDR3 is CAIIRRVWNQPQHF. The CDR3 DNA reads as TGTGCCATCATTCGGAGGGTTTGGAATCAGCCCCAGCATTTT.

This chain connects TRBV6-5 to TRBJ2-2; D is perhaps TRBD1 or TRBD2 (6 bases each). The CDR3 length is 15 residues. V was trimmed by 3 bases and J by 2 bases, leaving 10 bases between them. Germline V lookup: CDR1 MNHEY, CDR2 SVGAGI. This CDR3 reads CASSYQGTNTGELFF. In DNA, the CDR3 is TGTGCCAGCAGTTATCAGGGGACTAACACCGGGGAGCTGTTTTTT.

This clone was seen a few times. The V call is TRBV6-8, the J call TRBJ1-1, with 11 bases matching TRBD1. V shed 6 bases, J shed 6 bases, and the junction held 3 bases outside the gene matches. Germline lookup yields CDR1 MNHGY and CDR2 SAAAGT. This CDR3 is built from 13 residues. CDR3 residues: CASSPDRGPEAFF. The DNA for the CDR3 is TGTGCCAGCAGCCCGGACAGGGGGCCTGAAGCTTTCTTT.

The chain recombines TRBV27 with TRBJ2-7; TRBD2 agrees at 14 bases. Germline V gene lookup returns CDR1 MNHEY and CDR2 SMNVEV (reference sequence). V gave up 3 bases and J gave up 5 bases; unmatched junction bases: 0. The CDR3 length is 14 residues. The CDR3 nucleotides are TGTGCCAGCAGTTTGGGACTAGCGGGAGACGAGCAGTACTTC. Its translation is CASSLGLAGDEQYF.

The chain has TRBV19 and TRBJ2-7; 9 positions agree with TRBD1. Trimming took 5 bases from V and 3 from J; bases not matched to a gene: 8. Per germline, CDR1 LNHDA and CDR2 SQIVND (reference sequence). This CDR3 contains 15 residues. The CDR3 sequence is CASSRLGQGHYEQYF. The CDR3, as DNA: TGTGCCAGTAGTCGCCTAGGACAGGGGCACTACGAGCAGTACTTC.

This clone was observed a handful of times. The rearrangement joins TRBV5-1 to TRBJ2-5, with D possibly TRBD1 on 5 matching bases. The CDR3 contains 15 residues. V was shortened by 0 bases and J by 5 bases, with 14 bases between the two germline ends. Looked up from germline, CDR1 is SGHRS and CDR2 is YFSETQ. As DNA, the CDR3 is TGCGCCAGCAGCTTGGCCAATCGGGCAGGGGAGACCCAGTACTTC. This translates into CASSLANRAGETQYF.